This T cell receptor beta chain emerged from a study of blood T cell repertoires in COVID-19. Overall study context: Specimens from acute and convalescent COVID-19 originated in the United States, Italy and Spain.

This clone has a single count. Per the original data handling: Reference gene primer amplification in the assay estimated nucleated cell counts. Sequenced by immunoSEQ multiplex PCR; TCRdb stores in-frame clones only, minus some. Clone size and V and J calls were adopted from that table, with D and trimming inferred from the DNA. The table has fewer than 150,000 clones, about 84% seen once. Germline CDR1 is SGHKS and CDR2 is YYEKEE (reference sequence). This CDR3 is built from 19 residues. After removal of 2 bases from V and 1 base from J, the junction contained 7 bases not matched to a gene. Source material: peripheral blood. The clonotype originates from a human donor in a cohort sampled during active COVID-19. The chain recombines TRBV5-5 with TRBJ2-2; 14 bases fit TRBD2. This chain's CDR3 is CASSLRGTSGGVNTGELFF. CDR3 DNA sequence: TGTGCCAGCAGCTTACGCGGGACTAGCGGGGGCGTGAACACCGGGGAGCTGTTTTTT.